The 17 T cell receptor beta chains below were found in one sample sequenced in a study of T cells in Graves' hyperthyroidism and ophthalmopathy. Template material for amplifying TCR beta CDR3 regions consisted of RNA transcripts. Researchers ran a first-round RT-PCR on the TCR CDR3 using the HTBI primer set. TCRdb reanalysed the multiplex PCR reads using MiXCR and keeps one entry per CDR3 protein. Among approximately 500,000 distinct CDR3 sequences listed, 35% to 55% were seen once. Sequenced: peripheral blood or thyroid tissue (not recorded which). The source is a woman aged 18-29 years with Graves' hyperthyroidism.

This clonotype showed up many times. V usage is TRBV20-1 and J usage is TRBJ2-7, with a possible D match to TRBD2 (6 bases). The CDR3 contains 16 residues. CDR1 is DFQATT and CDR2 is SNEGSKA in the germline V gene (reference sequence). The V end was cut by 0 bases, the J end by 3 bases, with 18 bases between. The CDR3 protein is CSARDVGAGPNYEQYF. The CDR3 DNA reads TGCAGTGCTAGAGATGTGGGTGCGGGACCGAACTACGAGCAGTACTTC.

The rearrangement uses TRBV12-3 or TRBV12-4 and TRBJ2-7; the D call may be TRBD1 or TRBD2 (6 bases each). V lost 8 bases, J lost 5 bases, and 16 bases lay in between. The CDR3 is made up of 13 amino acids. The CDR3 protein is CASGGTTLDEQYF. The CDR3 nucleotides are TGTGCCAGCGGGGGGACAACATTGGACGAGCAGTACTTC.

This clonotype was counted many times. The V call is TRBV3-1, the J call TRBJ2-5; TRBD2 matches at 11 bases. Per the germline V gene, CDR1 is LGHDT and CDR2 is YNNKEL (reference sequence). V lost 5 bases to trimming and J lost 5 bases; unmatched junction nucleotides: 10. The length of the CDR3 is 16 residues. CDR3 protein: CASSSFLLAGDETQYF. CDR3 bases: TGTGCCAGCAGCTCGTTCCTACTAGCGGGAGACGAGACCCAGTACTTC.

V and J are TRBV20-1 and TRBJ1-2; no reliable D call. CDR3 length: 10 residues. The ends were cut back, 5 bases at V and 12 bases at J, with 13 bases in the middle. Per the germline V gene, CDR1 is DFQATT and CDR2 is SNEGSKA (reference sequence). CDR3 amino acids: CSAPSSGNTF. CDR3 DNA: TGCAGTGCTCCCTCCTCTGGAAACACCTTC.

This chain uses TRBV7-8 with TRBJ2-7; 9 bases agree with TRBD1. The V gene's germline CDR1 is SGHVS and CDR2 FQNEAQ. The CDR3 length is 15 residues. Trimming cost V 4 bases and J 3 bases; bases outside gene matches: 7. Here the CDR3 DNA reads TGTGCCAGCAGCTCGGACAGGGGACCCCTCTACGAGCAGTACTTC. It codes for CASSSDRGPLYEQYF. The whole variable domain, filled in from reference TRBV7-8 and TRBJ2-7, reads GAGVSQSPRYKVAKRGQDVALRCDPISGHVSLFWYQQALGQGPEFLTYFQNEAQLDKSGLPSDRFFAERPEGSVSTLKIQRTQQEDSAVYLCASSSDRGPLYEQYFGPGTRLTVT.

CDR3 residues: CSAKSGDSTDTQYF. CDR3 nucleotide sequence: TGCAGTGCTAAATCCGGGGATAGCACAGATACGCAGTACTTC. The rearrangement uses TRBV20-1 and TRBJ2-3; D perhaps matches TRBD2 (5 bases). With the DNA end fitting TRBJ2-7 better, the J assignment may be wrong. The CDR3 runs 14 residues. CDR1 and CDR2 from the germline V gene are DFQATT and SNEGSKA (reference sequence).

The chain links TRBV20-1 to TRBJ1-4; D not certain. Per germline, CDR1 DFQATT and CDR2 SNEGSKA (reference sequence). Trimming took off 5 bases at V and 1 base at J, with 11 bases between the two ends. This CDR3 has 14 amino acids. The CDR3 is CSAPWAGTNEKLFF. In DNA form, the CDR3 reads TGCAGTGCTCCATGGGCGGGAACTAATGAAAAACTGTTTTTT.

CDR3 DNA: TGTGCTAGAGGGTTCTCCCGGGGGGCTCATAACACTGAAGCTTTCTTT. This gives the protein CARGFSRGAHNTEAFF. The rearrangement uses TRBV12-5 and TRBJ1-1, with D perhaps TRBD1 (6 bases). The CDR3 has 16 amino acids. Trimming took 9 bases from V and 2 from J, leaving 22 bases between them. The germline V gene has CDR1 LGHNT and CDR2 FRNRAP.

The genes are TRBV5-1 and TRBJ2-7; 12 nucleotides align to TRBD2. Germline trimming cut 2 bases from V and 7 bases from J; bases unmatched to any gene: 7. CDR3 length equals 15 residues. Germline V gene data show CDR1 as SGHRS and CDR2 as YFSETQ. CDR3 coding DNA: TGCGCCAGCAGCTTAAGACTAGCGGGAGCCAATGAGCAGTACTTC. Translation: CASSLRLAGANEQYF.

This clonotype came up many times. The V gene is TRBV6-2 or TRBV6-3, the J gene TRBJ2-5, with D perhaps matching TRBD2 (5 bases). Germline CDR1 reads MNHEY; CDR2 reads SVGEGT. This CDR3 comprises 11 residues. V was pared by 6 bases and J by 4 bases, with 6 bases between. CDR3 bases: TGTGCCAGCAGACGGGGAGAGACCCAGTACTTC. Amino acid sequence: CASRRGETQYF.

The chain uses TRBV7-9 and TRBJ1-1; 7 bases are a match to TRBD1. The CDR3 consists of 17 residues. The junction had 14 bases not matched to a gene; V was cut back by 5 bases and J by 2 bases. Germline V lookup: CDR1 SEHNR, CDR2 FQNEAQ (reference sequence). The CDR3 is CASSVGEGAYRNTEAFF. The CDR3 DNA follows: TGTGCCAGCAGCGTCGGGGAGGGGGCATATCGTAACACTGAAGCTTTCTTT. The whole variable domain, filled in from reference TRBV7-9 and TRBJ1-1, reads DTGVSQNPRHKITKRGQNVTFRCDPISEHNRLYWYRQTLGQGPEFLTYFQNEAQLEKSRLLSDRFSAERPKGSFSTLEIQRTEQGDSAMYLCASSVGEGAYRNTEAFFGQGTRLTVV.

This clonotype was counted many times. The V gene is TRBV7-9, the J gene TRBJ1-6, with 8 bases that match TRBD1. The CDR3 length is 16 residues. CDR1 is SEHNR, CDR2 FQNEAQ, per germline (reference sequence). V was clipped by 5 bases and J by 7 bases; unmatched bases: 10. This CDR3 reads CASSTIQGGGNSPLHF. Written as DNA, the CDR3 is TGTGCCAGCAGCACCATACAGGGGGGCGGAAATTCACCCCTCCACTTT.

There are many counts of this clonotype. The V gene is TRBV20-1, the J gene TRBJ2-7, with TRBD2 matching 7 bases. Germline lookup yields CDR1 DFQATT and CDR2 SNEGSKA (reference sequence). V was clipped by 0 bases and J by 4 bases; unmatched bases: 9. CDR3 length equals 15 residues. The CDR3 bases are TGCAGTGCTAGAGATCACCGGTACGGGGGGTACGAGCAGTACTTC. Its translation: CSARDHRYGGYEQYF.

This clonotype has at least ten counts. The rearrangement uses TRBV19 and TRBJ2-6; 9 nucleotides match TRBD1. Looked up from germline, CDR1 is LNHDA and CDR2 is SQIVND (reference sequence). The CDR3 totals 18 residues. The ends lost 5 bases at V and 4 bases at J; junction bases unmatched: 12. The CDR3 here is CASSDPGQGLLGANVLTF. In DNA form, the CDR3 reads TGTGCCAGTAGTGACCCGGGACAGGGTCTACTGGGGGCCAACGTCCTGACTTTC.

The chain is built from TRBV20-1 and TRBJ2-1; 9 bases match TRBD1. The CDR3 runs to 14 residues. The germline V gene encodes CDR1 DFQATT and CDR2 SNEGSKA (reference sequence). V was pared by 6 bases and J by 6 bases, with 9 bases of the junction left unmatched. The CDR3 is CSARTGEVFNEQFF. The CDR3 DNA sequence: TGCAGTGCGAGGACAGGGGAAGTCTTCAATGAGCAGTTCTTC.

CDR3 sequence reads: CASSFLGGLAGANSGANVLTF. The CDR3 nucleotides read TGTGCCAGCAGCTTTCTGGGAGGACTAGCGGGAGCCAATTCTGGGGCCAACGTCCTGACTTTC. This chain joins TRBV7-2 and TRBJ2-6, with 13 bases aligning to TRBD2. CDR1 and CDR2 from the germline V gene are SGHTA and FQGNSA. The CDR3 sequence is 21 residues long. J lost 1 base, V lost 3 bases, and 12 bases had no gene match.

This clonotype was seen repeatedly, ten times or more. The rearrangement links TRBV7-9 to TRBJ1-1; 7 bases match TRBD1. The CDR3 covers 13 residues. CDR1 SEHNR and CDR2 FQNEAQ come from the germline V gene (reference sequence). V dropped 1 base and J dropped 4; count of bases not matched to a gene: 0. Here the CDR3 reads CASSLDRGTEAFF. The CDR3 bases are TGTGCCAGCAGCTTAGACAGGGGCACTGAAGCTTTCTTT.